This is a list of T cell receptor beta chains from one sample in a study of T cell clones after liver transplantation. TCRdb keeps only in-frame clones here, not all; method: immunoSEQ multiplex PCR. Among about 51,000 clones listed, about nine tenths were seen once. The sequencing here drew on CD8+ T cells from blood, taken 12 months after liver transplant. Receptor source: a human patient who received a liver transplant. The graft donor may be the source of some T cells. The conserved cysteine and the conserved F or W are not part of the CDR3 here.

CDR3aa	j_gene	v_gene
ASSSDRADTGELF	TRBJ2-2	TRBV7-9
ASSRGDRNTEAF	TRBJ1-1	TRBV19
ASSPESLGQGNEQF	TRBJ2-1	TRBV9
ASSVTGGWGTDTQY	TRBJ2-3	TRBV11-2
ASSQGGGSAAYEQY	TRBJ2-7	TRBV4-1
ASSATGFTGELF	TRBJ2-2	TRBV28
ASSRVLSASWEAF	TRBJ1-1	TRBV7-9
ASSSTDWDKYTEAF	TRBJ1-1	TRBV7-6
ASSHGQGVFGEQY	TRBJ2-7	TRBV4-1
ASSLATEGPGYT	TRBJ1-2	TRBV7-9
ASSYSVSSYEQY	TRBJ2-7	TRBV6-1
ASSWGQAYEQY	TRBJ2-7	TRBV7-2
ASSIAENTEAF	TRBJ1-1	TRBV19
ASSFSDYEQY	TRBJ2-7	TRBV27
ASSLSTSGWDTQY	TRBJ2-3	TRBV7-9
ASSPGQDNEQF	TRBJ2-1	TRBV5-1
ASSLVVSSYEQY	TRBJ2-7	TRBV5-8
SVRTSGLVYSYNEQF	TRBJ2-1	TRBV29-1
ASRWTSGRTDTQY	TRBJ2-3	TRBV2
ASSYAGDTGELF	TRBJ2-2	TRBV6-5
ASRTDRGPGNTIY	TRBJ1-3	TRBV2
ASSQGRRPGELF	TRBJ2-2	TRBV4-3
ASSQGPDGGANVLT	TRBJ2-6	TRBV4-3
ASSFSAGGYNEQF	TRBJ2-1	TRBV11-2
ASSLRAGSQPQH	TRBJ1-5	TRBV27
ASSGPLAGRPLTDTQY	TRBJ2-3	TRBV6-1
ASRAGQGFSDTQY	TRBJ2-3	TRBV19
ASSAGHQTHSYNEQF	TRBJ2-1	TRBV2